Each of the 13 T cell receptor beta chains below was sequenced from the same sample in a study of T cell repertoires in cytomegalovirus infection. Each CDR3 protein is one row after TCRdb ran MiXCR on the reads. Of 200,000 to 300,000 distinct CDR3 sequences listed, 9.1% are singletons. The sequencing sample was made of PBMCs. The source of these receptors is a human donor in good health (CMV status not recorded). Some clones in this sample may be carry-over from other donors' samples.

This clonotype was found many times. This sequence joins TRBV5-1 and TRBJ2-1, with 7 positions matching TRBD1. This CDR3 has 14 residues. The V gene end was trimmed by 1 base and the J gene end by 4 bases; junction bases not matched to a gene: 2. Germline V gives CDR1 SGHRS, CDR2 YFSETQ. As DNA, the CDR3 is TGCGCCAGCAGCTTGTCGGACAGGTACAATGAGCAGTTCTTC. It encodes CASSLSDRYNEQFF.

This chain links TRBV29-1 with TRBJ2-7, with D tentatively TRBD1 (6 bases). The CDR3 is 13 amino acids. Germline V CDR1 and CDR2: SQVTM, ANQGSEA. V was cut by 7 bases and J by 7 bases, with 20 bases left in between. The CDR3 nucleotides are TGCAGCGCTATTGGAACCATCAGGGGTGAGCAGTACTTC. As protein: CSAIGTIRGEQYF.

This clonotype was observed a few times. The rearrangement uses TRBV12-5 and TRBJ1-3; 7 bases match TRBD1. The CDR3 extends over 20 amino acids. Per the germline V gene, CDR1 is LGHNT and CDR2 is FRNRAP. V trimming: 3 bases; J trimming: 0 bases; junction bases outside the gene matches: 17. The CDR3 DNA reads as TGTGCTAGTGGTTTTTTCCCCGTTACGGGACAGATTTCCTCTGGAAACACCATATATTTT. Translated, it gives CASGFFPVTGQISSGNTIYF.

This clonotype was found a few times. V and J are TRBV12-3 or TRBV12-4 and TRBJ2-7; perhaps TRBD2 as D (6 bases). Between the trimmed V and J ends, which lost 7 bases and 2 bases, there was a span of 15 bases. The CDR3 spans 14 residues. The CDR3 protein is CASTVAGPTYEQYF. DNA of the CDR3: TGTGCCAGCACGGTGGCGGGACCCACCTACGAGCAGTACTTC.

Many counts were recorded for this clonotype. The chain carries TRBV7-2 and TRBJ1-5; the D is unclear. The CDR3 length is 16 residues. The V gene's germline CDR1 is SGHTA and CDR2 FQGNSA. The V and J ends lost 1 base and 3 bases respectively, with 13 bases between them. The CDR3 loop reads CASSLGGPLDNQPQHF. CDR3 sequence (DNA): TGTGCCAGCAGCTTAGGGGGTCCCTTAGACAATCAGCCCCAGCATTTT.

The table lists this clonotype with a few counts. The rearrangement links TRBV6-2 or TRBV6-3 to TRBJ2-1; TRBD2 matches 13 bases. The CDR3 loop spans 15 amino acids. With V trimmed by 4 bases and J by 6 bases, 3 bases remained unmatched. Germline values: CDR1 MNHEY, CDR2 SVGEGT. CDR3 protein: CASSFGTSGVNEQFF. The CDR3 DNA sequence: TGTGCCAGCAGTTTCGGGACTAGCGGGGTCAATGAGCAGTTCTTC.

This clonotype was seen many times. The chain combines TRBV7-6 with TRBJ2-1; 10 bases are a match to TRBD2. V was clipped by 6 bases and J by 8 bases; unmatched bases: 10. The CDR3 sequence is 15 residues long. Germline V gene sequence: CDR1 SGHVS, CDR2 FNYEAQ. The DNA of the CDR3 is TGTGCCAGCAGACCGGGACTAGCGAAAGGCGATGAGCAGTTCTTC. Translating gives CASRPGLAKGDEQFF.

This clonotype was recorded at least ten times. V usage is TRBV29-1 and J usage is TRBJ2-1, with TRBD1 matching over 8 bases. CDR3 length: 17 residues. V was pared by 5 bases and J by 7 bases, with 19 bases of the junction left unmatched. Per the germline V gene, CDR1 is SQVTM and CDR2 is ANQGSEA. The CDR3 sequence is CSVWTGSIGPGGNEQFF. CDR3 in DNA: TGCAGCGTTTGGACAGGGAGTATCGGGCCAGGTGGAAATGAGCAGTTCTTC.

This clonotype was picked up many times. The chain recombines TRBV6-2 or TRBV6-3 with TRBJ2-7; no reliable D call. Germline V gene data show CDR1 as MNHEY and CDR2 as SVGEGT. Between the trimmed V and J ends, which lost 7 bases and 4 bases, there was a span of 8 bases. The CDR3 sequence is 11 residues long. CDR3 DNA sequence: TGTGCCAGCACCCAAGGGTACGAGCAGTACTTC. It is translated as CASTQGYEQYF.

The chain employs TRBV15 and TRBJ1-5, with a tentative D call TRBD1 (6 bases). Trimming left V 2 bases short and J 1 base short, with 24 bases between. Germline values: CDR1 LNHNV, CDR2 YYDKDF (reference sequence). The CDR3 has 20 residues. The CDR3 DNA is TGTGCCACCAGCAGAAGCCCCCGGGACACGTCTTCCTTAAGCAATCAGCCCCAGCATTTT. Translation gives CATSRSPRDTSSLSNQPQHF.

The chain combines TRBV19 with TRBJ1-1, with 9 nucleotides matching TRBD1. The CDR3 spans 12 residues. Per germline, CDR1 LNHDA and CDR2 SQIVND (reference sequence). V was clipped by 4 bases and J by 11 bases; unmatched bases: 5. The chain's CDR3 is CASSTDRGNAFF. The DNA for the CDR3 is TGTGCCAGTAGTACTGACAGGGGGAATGCTTTCTTT.

This sequence joins TRBV5-1 and TRBJ2-7; a possible D gene is TRBD2 (6 bases). V was pared by 4 bases and J by 6 bases, with 17 bases between. CDR3 length equals 14 residues. Germline V CDR1 and CDR2: SGHRS, YFSETQ. The chain's CDR3 is CASSLGLLRGEQYF. CDR3 DNA: TGCGCCAGCAGCCTGGGACTTCTAAGGGGCGAGCAGTACTTC. Combining the CDR3 with reference TRBV5-1 and TRBJ2-7 gives the whole variable domain KAGVTQTPRYLIKTRGQQVTLSCSPISGHRSVSWYQQTPGQGLQFLFEYFSETQRNKGNFPGRFSGRQFSNSRSEMNVSTLELGDSALYLCASSLGLLRGEQYFGPGTRLTVT.

The table lists this clonotype with many counts. The chain combines TRBV20-1 with TRBJ1-2; D is unresolved. The V end was cut by 6 bases, the J end by 3 bases, with 20 bases between. From germline, CDR1 is DFQATT and CDR2 SNEGSKA (reference sequence). The length of the CDR3 is 15 residues. Here the CDR3 DNA reads TGCAGTGCCCTTAACAGTGATCCGGTAGACTATGGCTACACCTTC. Its protein product is CSALNSDPVDYGYTF.